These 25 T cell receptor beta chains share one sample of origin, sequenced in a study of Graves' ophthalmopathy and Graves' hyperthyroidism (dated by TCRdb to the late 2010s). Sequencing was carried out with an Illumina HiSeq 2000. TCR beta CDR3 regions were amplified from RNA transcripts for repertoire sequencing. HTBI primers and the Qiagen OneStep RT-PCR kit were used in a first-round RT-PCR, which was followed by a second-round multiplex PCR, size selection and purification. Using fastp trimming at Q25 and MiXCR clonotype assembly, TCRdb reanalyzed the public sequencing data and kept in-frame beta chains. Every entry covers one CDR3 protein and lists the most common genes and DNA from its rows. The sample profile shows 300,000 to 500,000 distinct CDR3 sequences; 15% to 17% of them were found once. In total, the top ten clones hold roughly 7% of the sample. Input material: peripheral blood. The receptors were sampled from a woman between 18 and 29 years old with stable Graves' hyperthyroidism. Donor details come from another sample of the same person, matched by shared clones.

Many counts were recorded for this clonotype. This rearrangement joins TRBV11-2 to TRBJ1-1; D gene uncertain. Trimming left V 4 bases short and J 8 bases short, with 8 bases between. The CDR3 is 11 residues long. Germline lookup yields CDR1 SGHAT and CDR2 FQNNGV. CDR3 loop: CASSSTAEAFF. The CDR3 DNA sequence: TGTGCCAGCAGCTCCACAGCCGAAGCTTTCTTT. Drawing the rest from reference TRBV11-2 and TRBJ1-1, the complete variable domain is EAGVAQSPRYKIIEKRQSVAFWCNPISGHATLYWYQQILGQGPKLLIQFQNNGVVDDSQLPKDRFSAERLKGVDSTLKIQPAKLEDSAVYLCASSSTAEAFFGQGTRLTVV.

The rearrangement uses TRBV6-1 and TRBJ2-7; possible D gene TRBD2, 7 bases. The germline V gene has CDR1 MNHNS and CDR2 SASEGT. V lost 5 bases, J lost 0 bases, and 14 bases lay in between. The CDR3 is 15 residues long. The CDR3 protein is CASSTPGGLSYEQYF. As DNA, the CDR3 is TGTGCCAGCAGTACCCCGGGGGGCCTCTCCTACGAGCAGTACTTC.

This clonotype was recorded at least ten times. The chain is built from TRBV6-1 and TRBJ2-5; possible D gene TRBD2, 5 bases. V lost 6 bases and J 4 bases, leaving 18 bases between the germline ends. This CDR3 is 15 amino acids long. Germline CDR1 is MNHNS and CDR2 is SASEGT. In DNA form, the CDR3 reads TGTGCCAGCAGCGGGAAGACATCCCGGGGAGAGACCCAGTACTTC. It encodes CASSGKTSRGETQYF.

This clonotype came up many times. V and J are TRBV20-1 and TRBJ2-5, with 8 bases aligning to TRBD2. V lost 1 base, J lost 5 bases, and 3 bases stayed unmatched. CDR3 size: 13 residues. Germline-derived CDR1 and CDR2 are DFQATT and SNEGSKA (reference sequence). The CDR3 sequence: CSARARLAETQYF. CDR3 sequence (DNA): TGCAGTGCTAGAGCCCGACTAGCGGAGACCCAGTACTTC.

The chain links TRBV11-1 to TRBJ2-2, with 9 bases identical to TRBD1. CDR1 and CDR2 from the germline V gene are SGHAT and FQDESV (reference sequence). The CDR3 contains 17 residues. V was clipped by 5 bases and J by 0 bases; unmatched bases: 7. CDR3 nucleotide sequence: TGTGCCAGCAGCCTGGACAGGGGCAAATCGAACACCGGGGAGCTGTTTTTT. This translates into CASSLDRGKSNTGELFF.

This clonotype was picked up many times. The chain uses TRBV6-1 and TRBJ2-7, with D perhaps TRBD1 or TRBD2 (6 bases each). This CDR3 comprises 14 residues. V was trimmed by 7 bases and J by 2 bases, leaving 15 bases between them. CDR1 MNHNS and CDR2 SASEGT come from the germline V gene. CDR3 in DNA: TGTGCCAGCACTCGGGGGCCCAATCCCTACGAGCAGTACTTC. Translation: CASTRGPNPYEQYF.

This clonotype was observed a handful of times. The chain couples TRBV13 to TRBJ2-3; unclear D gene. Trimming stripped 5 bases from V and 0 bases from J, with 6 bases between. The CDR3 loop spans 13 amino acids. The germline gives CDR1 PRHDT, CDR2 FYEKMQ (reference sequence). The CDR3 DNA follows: TGTGCCAGCAGCGACCTCAGCACAGATACGCAGTATTTT. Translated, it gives CASSDLSTDTQYF.

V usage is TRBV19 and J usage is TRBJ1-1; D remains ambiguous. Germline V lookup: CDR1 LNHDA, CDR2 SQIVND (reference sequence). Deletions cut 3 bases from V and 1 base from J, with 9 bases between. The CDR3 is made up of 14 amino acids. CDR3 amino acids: CASSMGSGNTEAFF. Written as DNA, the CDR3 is TGTGCCAGTAGTATGGGCTCCGGGAACACTGAAGCTTTCTTT.

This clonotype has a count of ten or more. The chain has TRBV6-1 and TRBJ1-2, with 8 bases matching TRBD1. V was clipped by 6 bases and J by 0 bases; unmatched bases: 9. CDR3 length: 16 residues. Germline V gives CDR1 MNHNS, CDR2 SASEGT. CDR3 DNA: TGTGCCAGCAGACGCGGGGGACAGGCAGCTAACTATGGCTACACCTTC. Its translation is CASRRGGQAANYGYTF.

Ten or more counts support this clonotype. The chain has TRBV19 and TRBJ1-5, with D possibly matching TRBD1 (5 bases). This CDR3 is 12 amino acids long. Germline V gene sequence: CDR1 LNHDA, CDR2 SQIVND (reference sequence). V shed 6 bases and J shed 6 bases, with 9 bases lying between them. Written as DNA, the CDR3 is TGTGCCAGTAGGAGCAGGGCTCAGCCCCAGCATTTT. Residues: CASRSRAQPQHF.

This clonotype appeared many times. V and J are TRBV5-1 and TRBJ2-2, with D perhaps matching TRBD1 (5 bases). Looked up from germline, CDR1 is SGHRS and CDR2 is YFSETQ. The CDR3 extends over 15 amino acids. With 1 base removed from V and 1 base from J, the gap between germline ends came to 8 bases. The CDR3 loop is CASSLQGGNTGELFF. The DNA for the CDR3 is TGCGCCAGCAGCTTGCAGGGTGGGAACACCGGGGAGCTGTTTTTT.

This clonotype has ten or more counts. CDR3 nucleotide sequence: TGTGCCACCTTGGACAGGGGGACAAATGAGCAGTACTTC. Translated: CATLDRGTNEQYF. The chain combines TRBV15 with TRBJ2-7; 10 bases align to TRBD1. V lost 8 bases to trimming and J lost 7 bases; unmatched junction nucleotides: 8. CDR3 length: 13 amino acids. The germline CDR1 and CDR2 sequences are LNHNV and YYDKDF (reference sequence). Based on the CDR3 plus reference TRBV15 and TRBJ2-7, the full variable domain is DAMVIQNPRYQVTQFGKPVTLSCSQTLNHNVMYWYQQKSSQAPKLLFHYYDKDFNNEADTPDNFQSRRPNTSFCFLDIRSPGLGDTAMYLCATLDRGTNEQYFGPGTRLTVT.

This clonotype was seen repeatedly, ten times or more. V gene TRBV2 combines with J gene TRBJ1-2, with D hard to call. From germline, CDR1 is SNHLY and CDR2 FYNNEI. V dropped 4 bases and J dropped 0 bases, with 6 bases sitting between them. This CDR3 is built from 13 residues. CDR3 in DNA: TGTGCCAGCAGTGTTGTTACTAACTATGGCTACACCTTC. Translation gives CASSVVTNYGYTF.

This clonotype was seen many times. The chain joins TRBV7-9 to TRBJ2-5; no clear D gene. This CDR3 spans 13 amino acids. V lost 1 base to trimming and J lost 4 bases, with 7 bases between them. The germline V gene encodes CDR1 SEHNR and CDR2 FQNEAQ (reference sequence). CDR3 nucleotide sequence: TGTGCCAGCAGCTTAGGTGTGCGAGAGACCCAGTACTTC. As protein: CASSLGVRETQYF.

CDR3 nucleotides: TGTGCCAGTAGTAGACGGGGGGCGGAGGCCAAAAACATTCAGTACTTC. Translating gives CASSRRGAEAKNIQYF. The V call is TRBV19, the J call TRBJ2-4; D perhaps matches TRBD2 (7 bases). Trimming removed 4 bases from V and 1 base from J, with 14 bases in between. CDR1 and CDR2 from the germline V gene are LNHDA and SQIVND (reference sequence). The CDR3 is 16 amino acids.

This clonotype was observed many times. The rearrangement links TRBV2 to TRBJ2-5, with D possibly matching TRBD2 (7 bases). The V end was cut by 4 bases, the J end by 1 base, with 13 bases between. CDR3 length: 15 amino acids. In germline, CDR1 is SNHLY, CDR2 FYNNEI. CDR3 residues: CASSVARGLQETQYF. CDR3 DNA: TGTGCCAGCAGTGTGGCGCGGGGGCTCCAAGAGACCCAGTACTTC.

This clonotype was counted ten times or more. CDR3 bases: TGTGCCAGCGCGGTAGCGGGGAGTAGATCTGGGGCCAACGTCCTGACTTTC. Its translation is CASAVAGSRSGANVLTF. This chain uses TRBV6-2 or TRBV6-3 with TRBJ2-6; 8 nucleotides align to TRBD2. CDR3 size: 17 residues. V lost 8 bases to trimming and J lost 1 base; unmatched junction nucleotides: 10. Germline CDR1 and CDR2: MNHEY and SVGEGT.

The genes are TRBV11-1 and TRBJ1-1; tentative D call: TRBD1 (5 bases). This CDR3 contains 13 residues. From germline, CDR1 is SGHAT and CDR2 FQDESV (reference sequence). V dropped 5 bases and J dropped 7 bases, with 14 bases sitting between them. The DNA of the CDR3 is TGTGCCAGCAGCGCAGGCCGGGACGGTGAAGCTTTCTTT. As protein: CASSAGRDGEAFF.

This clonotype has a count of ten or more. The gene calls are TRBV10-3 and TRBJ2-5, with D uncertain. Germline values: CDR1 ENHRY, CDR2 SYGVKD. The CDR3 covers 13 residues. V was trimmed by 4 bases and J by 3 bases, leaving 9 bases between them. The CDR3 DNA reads TGTGCCATCAGTGGACAAGGCGAAGAGACCCAGTACTTC. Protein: CAISGQGEETQYF.

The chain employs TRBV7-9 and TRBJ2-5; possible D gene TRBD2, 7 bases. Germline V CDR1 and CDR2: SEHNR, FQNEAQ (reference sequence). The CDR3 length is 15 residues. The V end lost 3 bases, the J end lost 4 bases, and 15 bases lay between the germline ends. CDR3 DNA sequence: TGTGCCAGCAGCTTCTTCACGGGGGGCGGAGAGACCCAGTACTTC. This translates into CASSFFTGGGETQYF.

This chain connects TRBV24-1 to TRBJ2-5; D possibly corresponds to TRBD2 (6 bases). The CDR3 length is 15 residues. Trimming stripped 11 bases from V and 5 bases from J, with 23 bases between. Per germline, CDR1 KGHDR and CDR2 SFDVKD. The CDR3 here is CAIHPGECSSETQYF. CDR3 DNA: TGTGCCATCCATCCGGGAGAATGCTCGTCGGAGACCCAGTACTTC.

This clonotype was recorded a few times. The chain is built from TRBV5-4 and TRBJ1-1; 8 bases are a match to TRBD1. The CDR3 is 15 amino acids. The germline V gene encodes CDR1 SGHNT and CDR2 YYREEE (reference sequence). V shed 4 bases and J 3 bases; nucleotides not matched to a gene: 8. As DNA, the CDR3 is TGTGCCAGCAGCCCGACAGGGGCGGGCTACACTGAAGCTTTCTTT. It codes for CASSPTGAGYTEAFF.

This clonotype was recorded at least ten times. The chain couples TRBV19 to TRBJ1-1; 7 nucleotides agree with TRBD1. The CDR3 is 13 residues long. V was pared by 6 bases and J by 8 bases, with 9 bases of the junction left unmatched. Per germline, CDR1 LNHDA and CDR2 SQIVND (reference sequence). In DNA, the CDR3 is TGTGCCAGTAGCGTGAGGCAGGGGGAGGAAGCTTTCTTT. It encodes CASSVRQGEEAFF.

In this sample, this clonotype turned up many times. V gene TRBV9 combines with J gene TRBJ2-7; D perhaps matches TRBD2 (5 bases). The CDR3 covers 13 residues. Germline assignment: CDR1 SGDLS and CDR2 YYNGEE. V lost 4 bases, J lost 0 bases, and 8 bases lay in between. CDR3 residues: CASSREGSYEQYF. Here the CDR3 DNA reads TGTGCCAGCAGCCGTGAGGGCTCCTACGAGCAGTACTTC.

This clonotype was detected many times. CDR3 bases: TGTGCCAGCAGCTTAACCCGGACAGGGTCTAATTCACCCCTCCACTTT. The encoded protein is CASSLTRTGSNSPLHF. The chain is built from TRBV7-2 and TRBJ1-6; 8 bases align to TRBD1. There are 16 residues in the CDR3. V was pared by 2 bases and J by 6 bases, with 6 bases of the junction left unmatched. The germline CDR1 and CDR2 sequences are SGHTA and FQGNSA.